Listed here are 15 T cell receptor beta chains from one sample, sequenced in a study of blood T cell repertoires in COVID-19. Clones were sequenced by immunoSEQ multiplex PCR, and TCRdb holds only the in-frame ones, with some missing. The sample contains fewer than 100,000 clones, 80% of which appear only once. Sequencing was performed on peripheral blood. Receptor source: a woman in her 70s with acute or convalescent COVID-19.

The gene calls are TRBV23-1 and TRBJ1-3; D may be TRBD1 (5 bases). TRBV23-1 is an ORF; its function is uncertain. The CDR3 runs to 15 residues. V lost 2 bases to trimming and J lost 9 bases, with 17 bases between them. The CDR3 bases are TGCGCCAGCAGTCAAACCCCAGGGTGCGTCGTCACCATATATTTT. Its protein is CASSQTPGCVVTIYF.

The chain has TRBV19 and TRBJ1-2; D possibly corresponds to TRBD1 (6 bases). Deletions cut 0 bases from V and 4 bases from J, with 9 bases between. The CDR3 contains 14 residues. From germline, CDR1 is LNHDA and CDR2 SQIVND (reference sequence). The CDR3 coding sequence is TGTGCCAGTAGTATAGATCAGGGGATCTATGGCTACACCTTC. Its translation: CASSIDQGIYGYTF.

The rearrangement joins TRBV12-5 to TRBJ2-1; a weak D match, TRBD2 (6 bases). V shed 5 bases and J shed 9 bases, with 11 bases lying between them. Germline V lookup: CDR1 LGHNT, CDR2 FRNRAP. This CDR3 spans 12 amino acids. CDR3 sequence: CASGIRETEQFF. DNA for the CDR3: TGTGCTAGTGGTATCCGGGAGACTGAGCAGTTCTTC.

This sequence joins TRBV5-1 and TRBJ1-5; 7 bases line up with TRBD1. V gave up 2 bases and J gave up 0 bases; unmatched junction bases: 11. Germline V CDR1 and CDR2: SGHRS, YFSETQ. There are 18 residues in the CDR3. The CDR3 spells CASSLIRQGEASNQPQHF. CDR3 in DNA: TGCGCCAGCAGCTTAATCCGACAGGGTGAGGCTAGCAATCAGCCCCAGCATTTT.

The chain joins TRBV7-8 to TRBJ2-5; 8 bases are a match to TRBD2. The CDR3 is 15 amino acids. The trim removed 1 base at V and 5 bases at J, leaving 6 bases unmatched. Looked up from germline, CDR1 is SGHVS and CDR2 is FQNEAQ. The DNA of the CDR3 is TGTGCCAGCAGCTTAGGACGGGAGGGCCTGGAGACCCAGTACTTC. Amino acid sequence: CASSLGREGLETQYF.

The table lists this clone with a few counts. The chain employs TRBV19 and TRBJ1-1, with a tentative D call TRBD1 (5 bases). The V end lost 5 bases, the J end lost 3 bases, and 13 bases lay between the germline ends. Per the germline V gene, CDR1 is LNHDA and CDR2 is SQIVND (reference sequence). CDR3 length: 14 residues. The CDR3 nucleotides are TGTGCCAGTAGTCGGGGGGAGCCCCACACTGAAGCTTTCTTT. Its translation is CASSRGEPHTEAFF.

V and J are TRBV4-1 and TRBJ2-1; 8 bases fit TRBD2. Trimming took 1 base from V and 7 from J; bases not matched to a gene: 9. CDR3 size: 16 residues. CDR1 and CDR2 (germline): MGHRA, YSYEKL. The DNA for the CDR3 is TGCGCCAGCAGCCAAGGGCCGGGACTAGGGAGTAATGAGCAGTTCTTC. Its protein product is CASSQGPGLGSNEQFF.

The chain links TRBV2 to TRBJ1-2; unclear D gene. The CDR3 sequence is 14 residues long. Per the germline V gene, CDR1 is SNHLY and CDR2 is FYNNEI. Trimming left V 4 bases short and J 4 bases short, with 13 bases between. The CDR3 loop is CASSVRQKLYGYTF. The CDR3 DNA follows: TGTGCCAGCAGTGTGAGGCAGAAACTCTATGGCTACACCTTC.

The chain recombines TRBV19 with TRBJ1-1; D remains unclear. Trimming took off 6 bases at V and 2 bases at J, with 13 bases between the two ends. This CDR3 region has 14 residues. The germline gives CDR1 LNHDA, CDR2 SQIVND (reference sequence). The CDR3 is CASRDEQVNTEAFF. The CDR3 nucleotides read TGTGCCAGTAGAGACGAGCAGGTTAACACTGAAGCTTTCTTT.

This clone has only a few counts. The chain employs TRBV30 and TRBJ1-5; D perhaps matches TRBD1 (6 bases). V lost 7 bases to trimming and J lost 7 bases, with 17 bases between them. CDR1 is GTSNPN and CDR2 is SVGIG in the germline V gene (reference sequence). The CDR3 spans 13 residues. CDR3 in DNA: TGTGCCTATCGAGGGGGGGGAGACCAGCCCCAGCATTTT. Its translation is CAYRGGGDQPQHF. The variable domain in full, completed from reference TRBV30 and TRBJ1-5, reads SQTIHQWPATLVQPVGSPLSLECTVEGTSNPNLYWYRQAAGRGLQLLFYSVGIGQISSEVPQNLSASRPQDRQFILSSKKLLLSDSGFYLCAYRGGGDQPQHFGDGTRLSIL.

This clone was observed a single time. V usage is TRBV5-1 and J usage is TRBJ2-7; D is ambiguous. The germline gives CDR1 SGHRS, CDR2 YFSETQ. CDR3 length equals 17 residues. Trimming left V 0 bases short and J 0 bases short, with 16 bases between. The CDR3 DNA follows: TGCGCCAGCAGCTTGGGCTGGGCTGGGCAGAACTCCTACGAGCAGTACTTC. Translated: CASSLGWAGQNSYEQYF.

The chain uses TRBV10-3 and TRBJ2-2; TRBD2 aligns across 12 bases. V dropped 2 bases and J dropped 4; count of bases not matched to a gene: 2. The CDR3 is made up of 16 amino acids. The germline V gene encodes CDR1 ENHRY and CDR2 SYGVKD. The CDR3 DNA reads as TGTGCCATCAGTGAGGGACTAGCGGGACCCACCGGGGAGCTGTTTTTT. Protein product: CAISEGLAGPTGELFF.

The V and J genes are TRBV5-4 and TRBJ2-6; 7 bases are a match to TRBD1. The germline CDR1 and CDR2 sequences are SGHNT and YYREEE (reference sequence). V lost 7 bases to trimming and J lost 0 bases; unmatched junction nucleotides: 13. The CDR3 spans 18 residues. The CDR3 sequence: CASGGQPVGVSGANVLTF. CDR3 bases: TGTGCCAGCGGGGGACAGCCGGTGGGTGTCTCTGGGGCCAACGTCCTGACTTTC.

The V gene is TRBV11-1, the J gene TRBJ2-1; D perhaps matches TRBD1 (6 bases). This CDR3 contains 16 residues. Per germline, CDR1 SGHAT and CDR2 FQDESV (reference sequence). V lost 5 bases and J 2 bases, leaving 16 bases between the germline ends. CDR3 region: CASSARQVSPYNEQFF. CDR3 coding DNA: TGTGCCAGCAGCGCTCGACAGGTGTCGCCCTACAATGAGCAGTTCTTC. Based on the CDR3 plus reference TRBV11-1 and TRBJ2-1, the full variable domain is EAEVAQSPRYKITEKSQAVAFWCDPISGHATLYWYRQILGQGPELLVQFQDESVVDDSQLPKDRFSAERLKGVDSTLKIQPAELGDSAMYLCASSARQVSPYNEQFFGPGTRLTVL.

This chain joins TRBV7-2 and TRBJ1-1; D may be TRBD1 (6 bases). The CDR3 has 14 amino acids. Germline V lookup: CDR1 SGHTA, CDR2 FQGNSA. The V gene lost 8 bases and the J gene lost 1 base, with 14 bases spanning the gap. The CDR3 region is CASFVGHANTEAFF. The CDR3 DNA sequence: TGTGCCAGCTTCGTGGGACACGCGAACACTGAAGCTTTCTTT.